Sequencing of this T cell receptor beta chain was carried out in a study of regulatory T cells in long-lasting Graves disease. Described time point: newly diagnosed GD, antithyroid drugs for less than 3 months. PBMC RNA served as the TCR library source. To make TCR beta libraries, researchers used iRepertoire HTBI primers and Arm-PCR of CDR3 regions. Each CDR3 protein is one row after TCRdb ran MiXCR on the multiplex PCR reads. This sample carries roughly 420,000 distinct CDR3 sequences, less than 20% of them seen once, and the ten largest clones take around a fifth. This CDR3 has 16 amino acids. Losses at the gene ends were 0 bases for V and 3 bases for J; bases not matched to a gene: 8. CDR1 and CDR2 (germline): SGDLS, YYNGEE.

This clonotype originated in a female donor with Graves disease. Specimen: peripheral blood mononuclear cells (PBMCs), collected at new diagnosis, from a patient treated with antithyroid drugs. This chain uses TRBV9 with TRBJ1-2, with 7 nucleotides matching TRBD1. The DNA for the CDR3 is TGTGCCAGCAGCGTAGCTTCCCGACAGGGTTACTATGGCTACACCTTC. It encodes CASSVASRQGYYGYTF. Combining the CDR3 with reference TRBV9 and TRBJ1-2 gives the whole variable domain DSGVTQTPKHLITATGQRVTLRCSPRSGDLSVYWYQQSLDQGLQFLIQYYNGEERAKGNILERFSAQQFPDLHSELNLSSLELGDSALYFCASSVASRQGYYGYTFGSGTRLTVV.